This is a list of T cell receptor beta chains from one sample in a study of blood T cell repertoires in COVID-19. Libraries were prepared by immunoSEQ multiplex PCR; TCRdb keeps only in-frame clonotypes and omits some of them. The repertoire includes about 60,000 clones, approximately 90% of them detected once, and about 9% sits in the top ten. Sequencing was done on a sample of peripheral blood. Every receptor here comes from a human donor with active COVID-19. The donor label of this sample is uncertain. Each CDR3 is given with its conserved first and last residue. A D gene is named only where the DNA matches it firmly. Some rows have no size entry. The others give once, few or many, or a class for an expanded clone.

CDR3aa: CASSTQGGDQPQHF
CDR3nt: TGTGCCAGTAGTACCCAGGGGGGAGATCAGCCCCAGCATTTT
abundance: -
d_gene: TRBD1
j_gene: TRBJ1-5
v_gene: TRBV19

CDR3aa: CASRMTGTGNTGELFF
CDR3nt: TGCGCCAGCCGGATGACCGGGACAGGGAACACCGGGGAGCTGTTTTTT
abundance: -
d_gene: TRBD1
j_gene: TRBJ2-2
v_gene: TRBV5-1

CDR3aa: CASSERTAYNSPLHF
CDR3nt: TGTGCCAGCAGTGAACGGACAGCCTATAATTCACCCCTCCACTTT
abundance: -
d_gene: -
j_gene: TRBJ1-6
v_gene: TRBV6-1

CDR3aa: CASSLARTGMGQPQHF
CDR3nt: TGTGCCAGCAGCTTAGCTAGGACAGGGATGGGCCAGCCCCAGCATTTT
abundance: many
d_gene: TRBD1
j_gene: TRBJ1-5
v_gene: TRBV7-8

CDR3aa: CASSWAPNTGELFF
CDR3nt: TGCGCCAGCAGCTGGGCCCCGAACACCGGGGAGCTGTTTTTT
abundance: -
d_gene: -
j_gene: TRBJ2-2
v_gene: TRBV5-1

CDR3aa: CASTLGAANTEAFF
CDR3nt: TGTGCCAGCACTCTGGGGGCTGCGAACACTGAAGCTTTCTTT
abundance: -
d_gene: -
j_gene: TRBJ1-1
v_gene: TRBV7-8

CDR3aa: CASTLSGRAEDTQYF
CDR3nt: TGTGCCAGCACTCTTAGCGGGAGGGCCGAAGATACGCAGTATTTT
abundance: -
d_gene: TRBD2
j_gene: TRBJ2-3
v_gene: TRBV28

CDR3aa: CASSLVGTSEYNEQFF
CDR3nt: TGTGCCAGCAGCTTAGTTGGGACTAGCGAATACAATGAGCAGTTCTTC
abundance: -
d_gene: TRBD2
j_gene: TRBJ2-1
v_gene: TRBV7-8

CDR3aa: CASSRRDGDQPQHF
CDR3nt: TGTGCCAGCAGCCGGCGGGACGGCGATCAGCCCCAGCATTTT
abundance: -
d_gene: -
j_gene: TRBJ1-5
v_gene: TRBV5-6

CDR3aa: CASSPIGTGVVIQYF
CDR3nt: TGTGCCAGCTCACCTATAGGGACAGGGGTTGTTATTCAGTACTTC
abundance: -
d_gene: TRBD1
j_gene: TRBJ2-4
v_gene: TRBV18

CDR3aa: CAWSPGGKGYTF
CDR3nt: TGTGCCTGGAGTCCAGGGGGGAAGGGCTACACCTTC
abundance: -
d_gene: TRBD1
j_gene: TRBJ1-2
v_gene: TRBV30

CDR3aa: CASTGAKWAFF
CDR3nt: TGTGCCAGCACTGGGGCGAAGTGGGCTTTCTTT
abundance: -
d_gene: -
j_gene: TRBJ1-1
v_gene: TRBV2

CDR3aa: CACSFPGREGYEQYF
CDR3nt: TGTGCCTGCAGTTTCCCCGGCAGGGAGGGCTACGAGCAGTACTTC
abundance: -
d_gene: TRBD2
j_gene: TRBJ2-7
v_gene: TRBV28

CDR3aa: CASSTFGETDTQYF
CDR3nt: TGTGCCAGTAGTACGTTTGGAGAGACAGATACGCAGTATTTT
abundance: -
d_gene: -
j_gene: TRBJ2-3
v_gene: TRBV19